This is a list of T cell receptor beta chains from one sample in a study of cytomegalovirus exposure and HLA in healthy donors. TCRdb's table, derived via immunoSEQ multiplex PCR, lists solely in-frame clones and lacks some. The sample has about 83,000 clones; around 79% are singletons. Sequenced input: PBMCs. All receptors come from a man younger than 35 in good health and CMV-seropositive. Each CDR3 is given with its conserved first and last residue.

J gene: TRBJ1-2; V gene: TRBV11-1; CDR3 protein: CASSPRSGGRYGYTF
J gene: TRBJ2-6; V gene: TRBV18; CDR3 protein: CASSYTGVGANVLTF
J gene: TRBJ2-5; V gene: TRBV2; CDR3 protein: CARLELAGGETQYF
J gene: TRBJ1-5; V gene: TRBV4-1; CDR3 protein: CASSLLTGTGSNQPQHF
J gene: TRBJ2-1; V gene: TRBV5-4; CDR3 protein: CASRRDRADEQFF
J gene: TRBJ1-1; V gene: TRBV2; CDR3 protein: CASTPDNMNTEAFF
J gene: TRBJ2-7; V gene: TRBV18; CDR3 protein: CASSVAPRDYEQYF
J gene: TRBJ1-2; V gene: TRBV7-3; CDR3 protein: CASSLYGGSGYTF
J gene: TRBJ2-3; V gene: TRBV6-5; CDR3 protein: CASRLLAVSTDTQYF
J gene: TRBJ2-7; V gene: TRBV6-5; CDR3 protein: CASSRTRLYEQYF
J gene: TRBJ2-7; V gene: TRBV9; CDR3 protein: CASSPVVGGYEQYF
J gene: TRBJ2-1; V gene: TRBV6-1; CDR3 protein: CASSEARGGLNSYNEQFF
J gene: TRBJ1-4; V gene: TRBV28; CDR3 protein: CASNVWGRNEKLFF
J gene: TRBJ1-5; V gene: TRBV4-1; CDR3 protein: CASSHSGGQGSSQPQHF
J gene: TRBJ2-3; V gene: TRBV5-4; CDR3 protein: CASSSGLAGGVDTQYF
J gene: TRBJ1-1; V gene: TRBV5-1; CDR3 protein: CASSLQGSTEAFF
J gene: TRBJ2-1; V gene: TRBV2; CDR3 protein: CASRGLLDLAINEQFF